Listed below are T cell receptor beta chains from one sample, sequenced in a study of T cell changes during pregnancy in multiple sclerosis. The protocol was immunoSEQ multiplex PCR, while the TCRdb copy is restricted to in-frame clones and leaves out a portion. Of around 72,000 clones listed, about 92% are singletons. The input for sequencing was peripheral blood, taken in the second trimester of pregnancy. Every receptor here comes from a female donor in good health, enrolled as a control in a pregnancy study. The CDR3 runs from the conserved cysteine through the conserved F or W. The order of the fields is V gene, D gene, clone size, CDR3 length, J gene, CDR3 DNA, CDR3 protein. A D gene is named only where the DNA matches it firmly. Size is stated for part of the rows, as once, few or many counts, or as a class when the clone is expanded.

v_gene: TRBV4-3; d_gene: .; abundance: .; len: 14; j_gene: TRBJ2-7; CDR3nt: TGCGCCAGCAGCCAAGAAGGGGGGGCCTACGAGCAGTACTTC; CDR3aa: CASSQEGGAYEQYF
v_gene: TRBV7-9; d_gene: .; abundance: .; len: 14; j_gene: TRBJ2-1; CDR3nt: TGTGCCAGCAGCTTAGCAGGCAGGGTGGGTTGGCAGTTCTTC; CDR3aa: CASSLAGRVGWQFF
v_gene: TRBV6-5; d_gene: .; abundance: .; len: 16; j_gene: TRBJ2-7; CDR3nt: TGTGCCAGCAGTTACACCGGGACTGGCAGCTCCTACGAGCAGTACTTC; CDR3aa: CASSYTGTGSSYEQYF
v_gene: TRBV5-6; d_gene: .; abundance: .; len: 13; j_gene: TRBJ1-2; CDR3nt: TGTGCCAGCAGGGTAGGCGGGGTAGATGGCTACACCTTC; CDR3aa: CASRVGGVDGYTF
v_gene: TRBV4-2; d_gene: .; abundance: .; len: 12; j_gene: TRBJ2-5; CDR3nt: TGTGCCAGCAGCCAAGGGGAGGAGACCCAGTACTTC; CDR3aa: CASSQGEETQYF
v_gene: TRBV11-3; d_gene: .; abundance: .; len: 13; j_gene: TRBJ1-1; CDR3nt: TGTGCCAGCAGCTTAGGCGTCGACACTGAAGCTTTCTTT; CDR3aa: CASSLGVDTEAFF
v_gene: TRBV4-3; d_gene: .; abundance: once; len: 17; j_gene: TRBJ2-1; CDR3nt: TGCGCCAGCAGCCAAGTCTACGGCGGGCCGGGTTACAATGAGCAGTTCTTC; CDR3aa: CASSQVYGGPGYNEQFF
v_gene: TRBV7-2; d_gene: .; abundance: .; len: 12; j_gene: TRBJ2-3; CDR3nt: TGTGCCAGCAGCCGCGGTACAGATACGCAGTATTTT; CDR3aa: CASSRGTDTQYF
v_gene: TRBV7-6; d_gene: .; abundance: .; len: 13; j_gene: TRBJ2-2; CDR3nt: TGTGCCAGCAGCCGCGCGAACACCGGGGAGCTGTTTTTT; CDR3aa: CASSRANTGELFF
v_gene: TRBV7-9; d_gene: .; abundance: .; len: 14; j_gene: TRBJ1-2; CDR3nt: TGTGCCAGCAGCCAGGACTTTTCTTCGGGGGGCTACACCTTC; CDR3aa: CASSQDFSSGGYTF
v_gene: TRBV4-3; d_gene: .; abundance: .; len: 16; j_gene: TRBJ2-7; CDR3nt: TGCGCCAGCAGCCAAGGCCTAACTGGGCGGAGAGGGGAGCAGTACTTC; CDR3aa: CASSQGLTGRRGEQYF
v_gene: TRBV7-9; d_gene: TRBD1; abundance: .; len: 13; j_gene: TRBJ1-1; CDR3nt: TGTGCCAGCAGCGGACAGGGGTTGGCTGAAGCTTTCTTT; CDR3aa: CASSGQGLAEAFF
v_gene: TRBV27; d_gene: TRBD2; abundance: .; len: 14; j_gene: TRBJ2-5; CDR3nt: TGTGCCAGCAGTTTCGGGGGGGGGAAAGAGACCCAGTACTTC; CDR3aa: CASSFGGGKETQYF
v_gene: TRBV4-3; d_gene: .; abundance: .; len: 15; j_gene: TRBJ2-3; CDR3nt: TGCGCCAGCAGCCAAGCTTCGCAGCTAGGTGGTACGCAGTATTTT; CDR3aa: CASSQASQLGGTQYF
v_gene: TRBV9; d_gene: TRBD1; abundance: .; len: 14; j_gene: TRBJ2-7; CDR3nt: TGTGCCAGCAGCGTACAGGGGGCTAATAGCGAGCAGTACTTC; CDR3aa: CASSVQGANSEQYF
v_gene: TRBV10-3; d_gene: .; abundance: .; len: 13; j_gene: TRBJ1-4; CDR3nt: TGTGCCATCAGTGCCAGGATTAGTGAAAAACTGTTTTTT; CDR3aa: CAISARISEKLFF
v_gene: TRBV19; d_gene: .; abundance: .; len: 16; j_gene: TRBJ1-1; CDR3nt: TGTGCCAGCCACTTATGGGCCTCTCCTTTAGGCGCTGAAGCTTTCTTT; CDR3aa: CASHLWASPLGAEAFF
v_gene: TRBV11-2; d_gene: .; abundance: .; len: 16; j_gene: TRBJ2-2; CDR3nt: TGTGCCAGCTTCCCTAGGGGCAGGGGGGACACCGGGGAGCTGTTTTTT; CDR3aa: CASFPRGRGDTGELFF
v_gene: TRBV7-6; d_gene: TRBD1; abundance: .; len: 15; j_gene: TRBJ1-1; CDR3nt: TGTGCCAGCAGCCAAACACAGGGGCTGAACACTGAAGCTTTCTTT; CDR3aa: CASSQTQGLNTEAFF
v_gene: TRBV7-3; d_gene: .; abundance: .; len: 12; j_gene: TRBJ2-1; CDR3nt: TGTGCCAGCAGCTTATCCAACAATGAGCAGTTCTTC; CDR3aa: CASSLSNNEQFF
v_gene: TRBV5-1; d_gene: .; abundance: .; len: 13; j_gene: TRBJ2-5; CDR3nt: TGCGCCAGCAGCTTGAACAGTCAAGAGACCCAGTACTTC; CDR3aa: CASSLNSQETQYF
v_gene: TRBV9; d_gene: .; abundance: .; len: 16; j_gene: TRBJ1-2; CDR3nt: TGTGCCAGCAGCGTAGGGCCCATTGGTCAGGAATATGGCTACACCTTC; CDR3aa: CASSVGPIGQEYGYTF
v_gene: TRBV2; d_gene: .; abundance: .; len: 13; j_gene: TRBJ2-4; CDR3nt: TGTGCCAGCAGTGAAGCGCGGGGCAAAAACCAGTACTTC; CDR3aa: CASSEARGKNQYF
v_gene: TRBV5-1; d_gene: TRBD2; abundance: .; len: 16; j_gene: TRBJ2-5; CDR3nt: TGCGCCAGCAGGCGAGAACCTAGCGGGGCGGGGGAGACCCAGTACTTC; CDR3aa: CASRREPSGAGETQYF
v_gene: TRBV4-2; d_gene: .; abundance: once; len: 11; j_gene: TRBJ2-3; CDR3nt: TGTGCCAGCAGCCAACAAGATACGCAGTATTTT; CDR3aa: CASSQQDTQYF
v_gene: TRBV9; d_gene: .; abundance: .; len: 12; j_gene: TRBJ1-6; CDR3nt: TGTGCCAGCAGCGCCGACGGGATCCCCCTCCACTTT; CDR3aa: CASSADGIPLHF
v_gene: TRBV19; d_gene: .; abundance: .; len: 14; j_gene: TRBJ1-5; CDR3nt: TGTGCCAGTAGTCTGACACCTAGCAATCAGCCCCAGCATTTT; CDR3aa: CASSLTPSNQPQHF
v_gene: TRBV19; d_gene: TRBD1; abundance: once; len: 15; j_gene: TRBJ1-5; CDR3nt: TGTGCCAGTAGTATTGGGACAGCCTTCAATCAGCCCCAGCATTTT; CDR3aa: CASSIGTAFNQPQHF
v_gene: TRBV7-2; d_gene: .; abundance: few; len: 14; j_gene: TRBJ2-3; CDR3nt: TGTGCCAGCAGCCGGGGGGCCCTAACAGATACGCAGTATTTT; CDR3aa: CASSRGALTDTQYF
v_gene: TRBV7-2; d_gene: TRBD1; abundance: .; len: 14; j_gene: TRBJ1-2; CDR3nt: TGTGCCAGCAGCTCAGCCGGGGACAGACATGGCTACACCTTC; CDR3aa: CASSSAGDRHGYTF
v_gene: TRBV9; d_gene: .; abundance: .; len: 16; j_gene: TRBJ1-2; CDR3nt: TGTGCCAGCAGCCCTCACTGGGGAACAGGGATACTTGGCTACACCTTC; CDR3aa: CASSPHWGTGILGYTF
v_gene: TRBV19; d_gene: .; abundance: .; len: 13; j_gene: TRBJ1-4; CDR3nt: TGTGCCAGTACCAGTACAACTAATGAAAAACTGTTTTTT; CDR3aa: CASTSTTNEKLFF
v_gene: TRBV27; d_gene: .; abundance: .; len: 13; j_gene: TRBJ2-1; CDR3nt: TGTGCCAGCAGCGGGGGGCCCCGTAATGAGCAGTTCTTC; CDR3aa: CASSGGPRNEQFF